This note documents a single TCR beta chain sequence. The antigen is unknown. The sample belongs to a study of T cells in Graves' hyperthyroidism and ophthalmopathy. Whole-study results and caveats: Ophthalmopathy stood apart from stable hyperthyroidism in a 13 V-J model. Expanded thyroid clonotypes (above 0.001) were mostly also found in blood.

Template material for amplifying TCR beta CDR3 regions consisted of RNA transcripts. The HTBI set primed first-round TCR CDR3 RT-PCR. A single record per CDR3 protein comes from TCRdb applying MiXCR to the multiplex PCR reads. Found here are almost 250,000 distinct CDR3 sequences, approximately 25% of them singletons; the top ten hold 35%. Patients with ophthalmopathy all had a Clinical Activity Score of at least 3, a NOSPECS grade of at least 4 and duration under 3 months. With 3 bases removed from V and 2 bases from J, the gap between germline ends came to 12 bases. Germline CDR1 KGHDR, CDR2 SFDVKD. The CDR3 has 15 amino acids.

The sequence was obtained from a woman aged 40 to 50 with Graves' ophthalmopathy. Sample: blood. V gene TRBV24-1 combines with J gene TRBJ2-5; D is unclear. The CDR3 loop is CATSDTRFIQETQYF. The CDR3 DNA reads TGTGCCACCAGTGATACAAGATTTATTCAAGAGACCCAGTACTTC.